The T cell receptor (beta chain) under discussion was sequenced for a study of T cell repertoires in cytomegalovirus infection. Across the study: Matching HLA type, along with CMV infection, was indicated by public TCR beta signatures. Study findings and constraints: The study identified carriers of CMV plus the relevant HLA from cumulative public TCR beta family frequency. The study found HLA-C-restricted CMV-specific TCR beta clonotypes dominating the ex vivo response.

MiXCR, applied by TCRdb to the reads, yields one record per CDR3 protein. The sample records over 250,000 distinct CDR3 sequences, about 26% being singletons. There are a few counts of this clonotype. The antigen is undetermined. This sequence was found in a human donor in good health (CMV status not recorded). Some clones in this sample may be carry-over from other donors' samples. The sequencing sample was made of PBMCs.

The CDR3 loop is CASSFSPGGGQETQYF. For the CDR3, the DNA is TGTGCCAGCAGTTTTTCCCCCGGAGGAGGCCAAGAGACCCAGTACTTC. The chain joins TRBV28 to TRBJ2-5, with D perhaps TRBD2 (5 bases). V was clipped by 3 bases and J by 1 base, with 15 bases between them. The CDR3 is 16 residues long. CDR1 and CDR2 from the germline V gene are MDHEN and SYDVKM. Based on the CDR3 plus reference TRBV28 and TRBJ2-5, the full variable domain is DVKVTQSSRYLVKRTGEKVFLECVQDMDHENMFWYRQDPGLGLRLIYFSYDVKMKEKGDIPEGYSVSREKKERFSLILESASTNQTSMYLCASSFSPGGGQETQYFGPGTRLLVL.